This TCR beta chain stems from a study of identifying expanded T cells in peripheral blood (dated by TCRdb to about 2019). Regarding the study in general: Technical replicates were generated by sequencing separate aliquots of the same genomic DNA pool, with four replicates compared pairwise.

Points on this clone: Its antigen is not yet known. Base qualities are not provided; no much larger clone lies one nucleotide away.

The paper as a whole reports these results and caveats: Between technical replicates the binomial model flagged about 1.1 differentially abundant clones, whereas over around 2 weeks the binomial model flagged about 16.4 and over four weeks approximately 20. The authors expected that over much longer intervals, such as months to years, biological variance in healthy repertoires might increase even further. Across all healthy-donor time intervals, the beta-binomial model significantly cut both the number of clones called differentially abundant and the false-positive rate. Across all healthy donors, variance in clone template counts between approximately two-week samples was found to increase significantly with total template count.

No immune events, such as infections, were documented for the healthy donors during the collection period. Blood repertoires from healthy donors were used as a training cohort for calibrating time-dependent variance in a beta-binomial model of differential abundance of T-cell clones. The training cohort included 10 or so healthy donors, of whom 3 were female and 7 were male. Donor ages ranged from about 25 to 64 years, with an average of roughly 47 years. Whole blood from each healthy donor was obtained from a commercial supplier and was collected at three time points roughly 14 days apart. Genomic DNA was extracted from unsorted whole blood for immunosequencing. The immunoSEQ Assay, which relies on bias-controlled multiplex PCR amplification of genomic DNA, was used to profile TCRbeta CDR3 regions. Turning to the authors' computational methods: The absolute abundance of each unique TCRbeta CDR3 region was quantified after sequences were collapsed and filtered. Differential abundance was tested with two models: a binomial (Fisher-equivalent) model and a beta-binomial model that adds time-dependent variance fitted from healthy donors. Clones with fewer than 5 combined templates were removed, and differential abundance was called for clones with a Benjamini-Hochberg FDR below 0.01. The form v = (b*log(k)+a)^2 was used to model beta-binomial variance as a function of total template count across the two samples. This is the immuneACCESS table as TCRdb keeps it, with only in-frame sequences that have V and J called. A part of the clones is gone; compared with another copy, unresolved V genes explain less than half, and the rest is unexplained. D and trimming come from the DNA, and the V and J calls and clone size come from that table. The sample contains approximately 75,000 clones, roughly nine tenths of them found a single time. The ten largest clones capture around 3.3% of the sample.

CDR1 SNHLY and CDR2 FYNNEI were looked up in the germline V gene. V and J lose 6 bases and 7 bases, and a span of 18 bases separates them. There are 15 amino acids in the CDR3, from cysteine to phenylalanine inclusive. Of all the DNA, just the CDR3 is kept, 45 bases in frame from base 1. The receptor was isolated from a person aged 18 to 70 in good health. The chain links TRBV2 with TRBJ1-4; possibly the D gene is TRBD1, per 5 matching bases. Input material: blood. The CDR3 protein is CASSRDGSLGEKLFF. In nucleotide form, the sequence is TGTGCCAGCAGCAGGGACGGCTCGTTGGGTGAAAAACTGTTTTTT.